This is a list of T cell receptor beta chains from one sample in a study of identical twins. TCRdb ran MiXCR on the 5' RACE reads and lists one entry per CDR3 protein. The sample holds approximately 700,000 distinct CDR3 sequences, 5.5% to 6.5% seen once. The specimen sequenced was naive T cells sorted from blood. The receptors here all came from a man aged 18 to 30 in good health. Both conserved end residues are part of each CDR3. D genes are given only for firm matches. The size field is filled for only some rows; it gives once, few, many or a size class.

size,V,J,D,DNA,CDR3
.,TRBV10-3,TRBJ2-5,.,TGTGCCATCAGTGAGTCGATAGAGACCCAGTACTTC,CAISESIETQYF
many,TRBV19,TRBJ2-2,.,TGTGCCAGTAGTATGTCTGCGAACACCGGGGAGCTGTTTTTT,CASSMSANTGELFF
many,TRBV12-3/TRBV12-4,TRBJ2-2,.,TGTGCCAGCAGCCAGCATAACACCGGGGAGCTGTTTTTT,CASSQHNTGELFF
.,TRBV7-9,TRBJ2-2,.,TGTGCCAGCACCCCGGATATCGGGGAGCTGTTTTTT,CASTPDIGELFF
few,TRBV6-2/TRBV6-3,TRBJ2-7,.,TGTGCCAGCAGTTACGTCTCAGGGACCAACGAGCAGTACTTC,CASSYVSGTNEQYF
.,TRBV5-1,TRBJ2-5,.,TGCGCCAGCAGCAAAAGACAGCCACAAGAGACCCAGTACTTC,CASSKRQPQETQYF
few,TRBV15,TRBJ2-1,TRBD1,TGTGCCACCAGCAGAGGACAGGGGGTTTACAATGAGCAGTTCTTC,CATSRGQGVYNEQFF
many,TRBV5-1,TRBJ2-1,TRBD2,TGCGCCAGCAGTCCGATAGCGGGTACTCCCTACAATGAGCAGTTCTTC,CASSPIAGTPYNEQFF
.,TRBV9,TRBJ2-7,TRBD2,TGTGCCAGCAGCCCCTCGGCGGGAGTTAACGAGCAGTACTTC,CASSPSAGVNEQYF
many,TRBV6-2/TRBV6-3,TRBJ2-1,TRBD2,TGTGCCAGCAGTTACTCTCGAGCTAGCGGGAGAGGAAATGAGCAGTTCTTC,CASSYSRASGRGNEQFF
.,TRBV24-1,TRBJ1-1,.,TGTGCCACCAGTGATTTTACAGGGCCCCTGAAAGCTTTCTTT,CATSDFTGPLKAFF
few,TRBV11-2,TRBJ2-7,.,TGTGCCAGCAGCGTCCTCCGGGCCCCCGAACCACGAGGGCCTAGAAAGCAGTACTTC,CASSVLRAPEPRGPRKQYF
.,TRBV2,TRBJ1-2,.,TGTGCCAGCAGTGGGACCGCTAGACGTTATGGCTACACCTTC,CASSGTARRYGYTF
many,TRBV12-3/TRBV12-4,TRBJ2-1,.,TGTGCCAGCGTTCTCGCGAGCTCCTACAATGAGCAGTTCTTC,CASVLASSYNEQFF
.,TRBV24-1,TRBJ2-2,TRBD1,TGTGCCACGTGGGACAGTTACACCGGGGAGCTGTTTTTT,CATWDSYTGELFF
few,TRBV5-1,TRBJ1-3,TRBD1,TGCGCCAGCAGCTTCAGCGTCGGGACAGGTGGAAACACCATATATTTT,CASSFSVGTGGNTIYF
many,TRBV29-1,TRBJ2-6,TRBD1,TGCAGCGTTGGGGAGACAGGGTTTGGCTCTGGGGCCAACGTCCTGACTTTC,CSVGETGFGSGANVLTF
few,TRBV27,TRBJ1-5,.,TGTGCCAGCAGTCAGAATGGTCAGCCCCAGCATTTT,CASSQNGQPQHF
.,TRBV6-5,TRBJ1-1,.,TGTGCCAGCAGTTACTCGTGGGCAGGGAGGTTAGACACTGAAGCTTTCTTT,CASSYSWAGRLDTEAFF
many,TRBV12-3/TRBV12-4,TRBJ2-7,TRBD2,TGTGCCAGCAGTCCCCGGGAGGATACCGAGCAGTACTTC,CASSPREDTEQYF
.,TRBV11-2,TRBJ2-7,.,TGTGCCAGCAGCTTAGATACCCGGGGCTACGAGCAGTACTTC,CASSLDTRGYEQYF
many,TRBV29-1,TRBJ2-1,.,TGCAGCGTTGAACGCGGGACCTACAATGAGCAGTTCTTC,CSVERGTYNEQFF
many,TRBV12-3/TRBV12-4,TRBJ1-1,.,TGTGCCAGCAGTCTCGGGCCCGGAGGGAACACTGAAGCTTTCTTT,CASSLGPGGNTEAFF
.,TRBV5-1,TRBJ2-7,TRBD2,TGCGCCAGCACCTTGGAGCGGGAGAACGAGCAGTACTTC,CASTLERENEQYF
many,TRBV29-1,TRBJ2-7,.,TGCAGCGTCGAGGGACAAGCCTACGAGCAGTACTTC,CSVEGQAYEQYF
few,TRBV6-1,TRBJ1-2,.,TGTGCCAGCAGTAAACGACAGGAGGGCTATGGCTACACCTTC,CASSKRQEGYGYTF
.,TRBV24-1,TRBJ2-5,TRBD1,TGTGCCACCAGGGGGACAGGGGAAGAGACCCAGTACTTC,CATRGTGEETQYF
many,TRBV10-3,TRBJ2-1,.,TGTGCCATCACTGGGATTAGTAACAATGAGCAGTTCTTC,CAITGISNNEQFF
many,TRBV5-6,TRBJ1-2,TRBD1,TGTGCCAGCAGCTTCGGACAGGGGAACTATGGCTACACCTTC,CASSFGQGNYGYTF
.,TRBV6-6,TRBJ1-1,.,TGTGCCAGCTCTACAGCTTCGGACACTGAAGCTTTCTTT,CASSTASDTEAFF
.,TRBV11-3,TRBJ2-5,TRBD2,TGTGCCAGCAGCAACCCCGGGACTAGCGGGAGAAAGACCCAGTACTTC,CASSNPGTSGRKTQYF
few,TRBV20-1,TRBJ2-1,TRBD2,TGCAGTGCCGAGGAAGGTACCCGATGGCGGGAGGGCTATGAGCAGTTCTTC,CSAEEGTRWREGYEQFF
few,TRBV7-2,TRBJ2-5,TRBD2,TGTGCCAGCAGTTTAGGTTCTAGCGGGGCCGCAGAGACCCAGTACTTC,CASSLGSSGAAETQYF
few,TRBV7-2,TRBJ1-5,.,TGTGCCAGCAGCTTAGGACTCTTAGTTACTCAGCCCCAGCATTTT,CASSLGLLVTQPQHF
many,TRBV5-1,TRBJ2-3,.,TGCGCCAGCAGCTTGTTGGGTAACACAGATACGCAGTATTTT,CASSLLGNTDTQYF
few,TRBV7-9,TRBJ2-1,TRBD2,TGTGCCAGCAGTCATACCGGGACTAGCGCCTACAATGAGCAGTTCTTC,CASSHTGTSAYNEQFF
few,TRBV4-2,TRBJ2-5,.,TGTGCCAGCAGCCAAGGGCGCGGGTTCCAAGAGACCCAGTACTTC,CASSQGRGFQETQYF
few,TRBV27,TRBJ2-7,TRBD2,TGTGCCAGCAGGCGGGAGAACGGCGAGCAGTACTTC,CASRRENGEQYF
many,TRBV11-1,TRBJ2-7,.,TGTGCCAGCACGGACGCTCCGGAATACGAGCAGTACTTC,CASTDAPEYEQYF
.,TRBV28,TRBJ1-5,TRBD1,TGTGCCAGCAGTATGGGACAGCCTAATCAGCCCCAGCATTTT,CASSMGQPNQPQHF
.,TRBV6-2/TRBV6-3,TRBJ2-1,.,TGTGCCAGCAGTTGGGGAACGGGGGCGCTACGATGGGCGCAGTTCTTC,CASSWGTGALRWAQFF
many,TRBV12-3/TRBV12-4,TRBJ2-3,TRBD1,TGTGCCAGCAGCTGGACAGGACGCACAGATACGCAGTATTTT,CASSWTGRTDTQYF
.,TRBV24-1,TRBJ2-1,.,TGTGCCACCAGTGATTTAGAACGGGGTGAGCAGTTCTTC,CATSDLERGEQFF
.,TRBV11-1,TRBJ2-1,TRBD1,TGTGCCAGCAGCCCTAAATACAACACTGGGACAGACCCAAGCGATGAGCAGTTCTTC,CASSPKYNTGTDPSDEQFF
many,TRBV4-3,TRBJ1-1,.,TGCGCCAGCAGCAAAAGACAGGAGAACACTGAAGCTTTCTTT,CASSKRQENTEAFF
.,TRBV2,TRBJ1-2,.,TGTGCCAGCAGTCAGACAAGGAACTATGGCTACACCTTC,CASSQTRNYGYTF
many,TRBV6-1,TRBJ1-5,TRBD1,TGTGCCAGCAGCCGGGGACAGAATAGCAATCAGCCCCAGCATTTT,CASSRGQNSNQPQHF
many,TRBV5-1,TRBJ2-3,.,TGCGCCAGCAGCTTGGAGGCTTCAGATACGCAGTATTTT,CASSLEASDTQYF
few,TRBV3-1,TRBJ2-7,.,TGTGCCAGCAGCCATTGGCAGTCGGACTACGAGCAGTACTTC,CASSHWQSDYEQYF
.,TRBV6-2/TRBV6-3,TRBJ2-1,TRBD2,TGTGCCAGCACTATAGCGGGAGCTAATGAGCAGTTCTTC,CASTIAGANEQFF
few,TRBV10-3,TRBJ2-3,.,TGTGCCATCAGTGAGTTTTATTTAGGGGCAGGCACAGATACGCAGTATTTT,CAISEFYLGAGTDTQYF
many,TRBV12-3/TRBV12-4,TRBJ1-5,.,TGTGCCAGCAGTTTACGACAGGGCAATCAGCCCCAGCATTTT,CASSLRQGNQPQHF
.,TRBV20-1,TRBJ2-3,.,TGCAGTGCCCCGGACTGGGAGGCAGATACGCAGTATTTT,CSAPDWEADTQYF
.,TRBV11-3,TRBJ2-3,TRBD2,TGTGCCAGCAGCATACATCTAGCGGGGACTAGCACAGATACGCAGTATTTT,CASSIHLAGTSTDTQYF
many,TRBV29-1,TRBJ2-6,.,TGCAGCGTCATCAGGGCTTCAGGGGCCAACGTCCTGACTTTC,CSVIRASGANVLTF
.,TRBV7-6,TRBJ2-3,.,TGTGCCAGCAGCTTAGAAGTCGGGGGATACGCAGATACGCAGTATTTT,CASSLEVGGYADTQYF
many,TRBV7-9,TRBJ2-5,TRBD2,TGTGCCAGCAGCTTGTTAGCGGGAGGAGTGGAGACCCAGTACTTC,CASSLLAGGVETQYF
many,TRBV12-3/TRBV12-4,TRBJ2-5,.,TGTGCCAGCAGTTTTAATGGGTGGAACCAAGAGACCCAGTACTTC,CASSFNGWNQETQYF
many,TRBV12-3/TRBV12-4,TRBJ2-7,.,TGTGCCAGCAGTACTGGGGACGGTACCTACGAGCAGTACTTC,CASSTGDGTYEQYF